This T cell receptor beta chain was obtained from a study of PD-L1 blockade in urothelial cancer (dated 2017 in TCRdb). Regarding the research as a whole: Every patient began therapy in 2014 and was given atezolizumab 1,200 mg intravenously every 3 weeks. About nine tenths of the roughly 29 patients were identified as males with urothelial cancer of bladder origin, and a prior smoking history was reported by 18 of 29 patients. An ECOG performance status of 0 or 1 was recorded for the patients, and 0 to 3 prior chemotherapy regimens had been received by the patients. Blood samples were analyzed at 3 weeks after treatment start (second dose) and at 6 weeks after treatment start. A median of 141,255 T cells and 80,000 or so unique TCRs was obtained from blood samples, and a median clonality of approximately 0.08 was observed. The study, an exploratory multi-omic analysis, examined somatic, immune and clinical correlates of response to PD-L1 blockade with atezolizumab in urothelial cancer. TCR sequencing covered pretreatment tumor samples and matched, serially collected peripheral blood taken before and after atezolizumab treatment. Durable clinical benefit was defined as progression-free survival longer than 6 months, and TCR features were also tested against progression-free and overall survival. In the same patients, pretreatment tumors underwent whole exome sequencing and RNA sequencing in addition to TCR sequencing. Durable clinical benefit was achieved by nine patients but not by the remaining 20. Pretreatment blood TCR-seq was available for about 27 patients, at least one posttreatment blood collection was obtained for approximately 24 patients, and tumor TCR-seq was available for approximately 24 patients. The paper as a whole reports these results and caveats: At 3 weeks after the start of treatment, tumor-associated TCR clones in peripheral blood had expanded more in patients with durable benefit (n ≈ 24, p = 0.022). Because the sample size was small (n ≈ 30) and many exploratory analyses were performed, the results are intended to be hypothesis-generating. A pretreatment peripheral blood TCR clonality below the median was linked to improved progression-free and overall survival.

Comment on this clone: What antigen it recognizes has not been identified. Nothing much larger sits one base from this clone, and base qualities are not available.

Synthetic TCR analog templates were spiked into each PCR to estimate absolute template abundance from read counts. The immunoSEQ assay was used to amplify TCRbeta CDR3 regions from genomic DNA with bias-controlled V and J gene primers. Sequencing of rearranged TCRbeta segments was done at approximately 20X coverage. The paper's processing steps were these. Sequencing errors were corrected by clustering and CDR3s were annotated against IMGT to assign V, D and J genes. Downstream analyses used only productive TCRbeta rearrangements and left out out-of-frame or stop-codon sequences. To compute clonality, Shannon entropy was normalized by the log of the number of unique productive sequences and then subtracted from one. Clones differing between time points or between blood and tumor were identified by Fisher's exact test with Benjamini-Hochberg correction at adjusted p below 0.01. The table was pulled from immuneACCESS by TCRdb, which kept in-frame rearrangements only. Such tables lose some clones; where checked, under half of the loss comes from unresolved V genes, and the rest has no known cause. The V and J calls and the clone size are those of that table, but D and trimming were determined from the DNA. This sample comprises some 79,000 clones, roughly 82% of them detected only once. More than 9% of the sample goes to the ten largest clones.

A cohort of 25 to 35 patients with locally advanced or metastatic urothelial carcinoma, treated at Memorial Sloan Kettering on a trial protocol, was included. Peripheral blood mononuclear cells were collected pretreatment and during treatment, with between 1 and 8 total time points obtained per patient. The Qiagen DNeasy Blood extraction kit was used to purify genomic DNA from total PBMCs and from tumor samples. Collected pretreatment and during treatment, PBMCs were isolated and stored as previously described. The germline V gene gives CDR1 as SGHNT and CDR2 as YENEEA. Measured from the cysteine to the phenylalanine, the CDR3 is 13 residues long. The retained sequence is limited to the CDR3, 39 bases, with the frame set at the first base. V loses 7 bases, J loses 5 bases, and the germline ends lie 14 bases apart.

The sequence joins TRBV11-3 to TRBJ1-1, with TRBD1 perhaps the D gene, on 6 matching bases. The sample here was PBMCs, taken around atezolizumab (anti-PD-L1) treatment. The receptor's source is a man aged 65 to 79 with urothelial cancer. At the DNA level, the sequence is TGTGCCAGCAACCGAGGGGGTCGGACTGAAGCTTTCTTT. Translation gives CASNRGGRTEAFF.